A single sample gave rise to the 8 T cell receptor beta chains below, sequenced in a study of blood T cell repertoires in COVID-19 (dated by TCRdb to 2018 to 2021). The library was prepared using the immunoSEQ multiplex PCR assay. As stored in TCRdb, this immuneACCESS dataset retains in-frame rearrangements with V and J assigned. A fraction of the clones does not appear; measured against another copy, unresolved V genes explain less than half of the discrepancy, and the remainder lacks a known reason. This sample holds fewer than 400,000 clones; roughly 85% were observed only once. The top ten clones comprise 3.6% of the sample. Sequenced sample: peripheral blood. The receptors were gathered from a woman aged 18 to 35 with acute or convalescent COVID-19.

The chain carries TRBV7-8 and TRBJ1-2; perhaps TRBD1 as D (6 bases). V lost 5 bases, J lost 5 bases, and 15 bases lay in between. Germline CDR1 and CDR2: SGHVS and FQNEAQ. The CDR3 is 14 residues long. The CDR3 nucleotides are TGTGCCAGCAGCCTAGGGGGACACCTATATGGCTACACCTTC. Protein: CASSLGGHLYGYTF.

The chain employs TRBV28 and TRBJ2-3; 7 bases agree with TRBD2. With 9 bases clipped from V and 4 bases from J, the junction kept 10 bases outside the gene matches. CDR1 and CDR2 from the germline V gene are MDHEN and SYDVKM. This CDR3 spans 14 amino acids. This CDR3 reads CARGGTDRSDTQYF. The CDR3 coding sequence is TGTGCCAGGGGGGGGACGGACCGGTCAGATACGCAGTATTTT.

The V and J genes are TRBV19 and TRBJ1-2, with D unclear. V shed 5 bases and J shed 7 bases, with 14 bases lying between them. Germline loops: CDR1 LNHDA, CDR2 SQIVND (reference sequence). The length of the CDR3 is 13 residues. The CDR3 DNA follows: TGTGCCAGTAGTTTCCCCGGACTGAGTGGCTACACCTTC. Its protein is CASSFPGLSGYTF.

V usage is TRBV9 and J usage is TRBJ2-7, with 8 bases matching TRBD2. Germline values: CDR1 SGDLS, CDR2 YYNGEE. V lost 4 bases to trimming and J lost 3 bases; unmatched junction nucleotides: 9. The CDR3 is made up of 15 amino acids. The CDR3 DNA is TGTGCCAGCAGCCCCGGGGGGGACACCTACTACGAGCAGTACTTC. Its translation: CASSPGGDTYYEQYF. Using reference TRBV9 and TRBJ2-7 for the parts outside the CDR3, the full variable domain is DSGVTQTPKHLITATGQRVTLRCSPRSGDLSVYWYQQSLDQGLQFLIQYYNGEERAKGNILERFSAQQFPDLHSELNLSSLELGDSALYFCASSPGGDTYYEQYFGPGTRLTVT.

CDR3 DNA: TGTGCCAGCAGCTTAGGCGGGGGGGTTCTGTACGAGCAGTACTTC. This codes for CASSLGGGVLYEQYF. The V call is TRBV7-2, the J call TRBJ2-7; 9 bases fit TRBD2. CDR3 length equals 15 residues. V was clipped by 1 base and J by 4 bases; unmatched bases: 5. Per germline, CDR1 SGHTA and CDR2 FQGNSA.

The rearrangement joins TRBV11-2 to TRBJ2-1; D is uncertain. CDR3 length equals 10 residues. Per germline, CDR1 SGHAT and CDR2 FQNNGV. Trimming left V 6 bases short and J 9 bases short, with 6 bases between. The CDR3 nucleotides read TGTGCCAGCAGTCCAGGTGAGCAGTTCTTC. This translates into CASSPGEQFF.

The chain couples TRBV6-1 to TRBJ2-7, with D possibly being TRBD1 (5 bases). With 1 base removed from V and 9 bases from J, the gap between germline ends came to 10 bases. Germline-derived CDR1 and CDR2 are MNHNS and SASEGT. The CDR3 has 12 residues. The CDR3 spells CASSEGRASQYF. The CDR3 DNA follows: TGTGCCAGCAGTGAAGGCAGGGCGTCGCAGTACTTC.

The chain is built from TRBV21-1 and TRBJ1-2; whether TRBD1, the table's D call, matches the DNA was not checked. TRBV21-1 is deemed a pseudogene. This CDR3 is 16 amino acids long. The CDR3 DNA sequence: TGTGCCAGCAGCGATGGGACAGGGGGTACTAACTATGGCTACACCTTC. It codes for CASSDGTGGTNYGYTF.